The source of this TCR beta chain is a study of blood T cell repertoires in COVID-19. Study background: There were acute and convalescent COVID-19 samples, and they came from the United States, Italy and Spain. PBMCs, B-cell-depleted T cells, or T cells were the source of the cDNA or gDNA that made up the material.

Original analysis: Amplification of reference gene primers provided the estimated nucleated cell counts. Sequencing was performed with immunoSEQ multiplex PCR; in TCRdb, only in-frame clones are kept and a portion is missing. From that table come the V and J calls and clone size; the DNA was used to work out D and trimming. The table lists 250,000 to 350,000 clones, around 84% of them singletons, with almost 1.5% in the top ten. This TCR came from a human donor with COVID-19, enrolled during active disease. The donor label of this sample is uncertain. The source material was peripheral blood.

CDR3 bases: TGTGCCATCATAAGGGGGCTTAGGGAAAAACTGTTTTTT. This gives the protein CAIIRGLREKLFF. The V call is TRBV10-3, the J call TRBJ1-4; TRBD1 aligns across 7 bases. V lost 7 bases to trimming and J lost 8 bases; unmatched junction nucleotides: 7. CDR3 length equals 13 residues. CDR1 is ENHRY and CDR2 is SYGVKD in the germline V gene.